Sequencing of this T cell receptor beta chain was carried out in a study of CD4 and CD8 cells across lung adenocarcinoma regions. TCRdb fed the PCR reads into MiXCR, producing one record per CDR3 protein. The sample includes about 9,600 distinct CDR3 sequences, 40% to 65% of them seen just once. V dropped 8 bases and J dropped 0 bases, with 8 bases sitting between them. CDR1 and CDR2 from the germline V gene are MNHEY and SMNVEV (reference sequence). There are 13 residues in the CDR3. Localized lung adenocarcinoma, a non-small cell lung cancer, affected the donors. The sequence came from a male donor with lung adenocarcinoma. The CD4 and CD8 labels of this study may be unreliable. Material for sequencing was CD4+ T cells from the margin of a lung tumor. V usage is TRBV27 and J usage is TRBJ2-4; D unclear. CDR3 in amino acids: CASDPKAKNIQYF. The CDR3 bases are TGTGCCAGCGACCCTAAAGCCAAAAACATTCAGTACTTC.